Shown below are 32 T cell receptor beta chains from a single sample sequenced in a study of T cell responses to AZD1222 COVID-19 vaccine. Method: immunoSEQ multiplex PCR; TCRdb's copy keeps in-frame clones and lacks some. In the table there are some 100,000 clones, about nine tenths of which are singletons. Sequenced material: peripheral blood, taken on day 0 of AZD1222 vaccination. These TCRs come from an adult in good health.

CDR3 DNA: TGTGCCACCAGTGGCCGCACCGGGACAGGGGCAATTGAGCAGTTCTTC. Its protein is CATSGRTGTGAIEQFF. The chain carries TRBV24-1 and TRBJ2-1, with 10 positions matching TRBD1. With 5 bases clipped from V and 9 bases from J, the junction kept 12 bases outside the gene matches. In germline, CDR1 is KGHDR, CDR2 SFDVKD. The CDR3 loop spans 16 amino acids.

The chain joins TRBV2 to TRBJ2-1; TRBD1 matches at 7 bases. Germline lookup yields CDR1 SNHLY and CDR2 FYNNEI. The J segment lost 3 bases and the V segment lost 7 bases, leaving 6 bases of the junction unmatched. This CDR3 is 14 amino acids long. The CDR3 nucleotides read TGTGCCAGCACACGGGACAGAATCTACAATGAGCAGTTCTTC. Its protein is CASTRDRIYNEQFF.

This chain joins TRBV7-2 and TRBJ1-1; D is unclear. The CDR3 has 17 residues. Trimming took 1 base from V and 1 from J, leaving 16 bases between them. Germline V CDR1 and CDR2: SGHTA, FQGNSA. The CDR3 reads CASSLVGRHWGNTEAFF. CDR3 sequence (DNA): TGTGCCAGCAGCTTAGTTGGACGCCATTGGGGGAACACTGAAGCTTTCTTT.

The V call is TRBV7-9, the J call TRBJ2-1; 12 bases fit TRBD2. V shed 4 bases and J 3 bases; nucleotides not matched to a gene: 4. CDR3 size: 16 residues. The V gene's germline CDR1 is SEHNR and CDR2 FQNEAQ (reference sequence). CDR3 coding DNA: TGTGCCAGCAGCTCTACTAGCGGGAGGTACTACAATGAGCAGTTCTTC. Its protein is CASSSTSGRYYNEQFF.

The gene calls are TRBV28 and TRBJ1-5; 7 positions agree with TRBD1. This CDR3 is 15 amino acids long. Germline trimming cut 3 bases from V and 6 bases from J; bases unmatched to any gene: 8. Per germline, CDR1 MDHEN and CDR2 SYDVKM. The DNA for the CDR3 is TGTGCCAGCAGTTTTTCAGACAGGGTAACTCAGCCCCAGCATTTT. Translating it yields CASSFSDRVTQPQHF.

The rearrangement uses TRBV13 and TRBJ1-1; TRBD1 aligns across 8 bases. Per germline, CDR1 PRHDT and CDR2 FYEKMQ (reference sequence). The V gene end was trimmed by 3 bases and the J gene end by 0 bases; junction bases not matched to a gene: 9. The CDR3 is 17 residues long. The CDR3 region has the DNA TGTGCCAGCAGCTTCGGGACAGGAATATCCATGAACACTGAAGCTTTCTTT. Protein: CASSFGTGISMNTEAFF.

The chain has TRBV14 and TRBJ1-1; D gene uncertain. CDR1 SGHDN and CDR2 FVKESK come from the germline V gene. The CDR3 contains 13 residues. V was cut by 2 bases and J by 1 base, with 5 bases left in between. CDR3 coding DNA: TGTGCCAGCAGCCAAAGCGAGAACACTGAAGCTTTCTTT. This codes for CASSQSENTEAFF.

J is TRBJ2-2 and V is TRBV10-3; no firm D call. Trimming took off 3 bases at V and 4 bases at J, with 6 bases between the two ends. Looked up from germline, CDR1 is ENHRY and CDR2 is SYGVKD. This CDR3 region has 13 residues. The CDR3 nucleotides are TGTGCCATCAGTGACCCATTCACCGGGGAGCTGTTTTTT. As protein: CAISDPFTGELFF.

This chain links TRBV24-1 with TRBJ2-2, with D maybe TRBD2 (5 bases). The germline V gene encodes CDR1 KGHDR and CDR2 SFDVKD. CDR3 length: 15 residues. V gave up 6 bases and J gave up 4 bases, with 14 bases separating them. This CDR3 reads CATSSWTGPTGELFF. The CDR3 region has the DNA TGTGCCACCAGTTCCTGGACTGGCCCCACCGGGGAGCTGTTTTTT.

V is TRBV7-2 and J is TRBJ2-7; 15 nucleotides align to TRBD2. CDR3 length: 16 amino acids. Germline loops: CDR1 SGHTA, CDR2 FQGNSA. V dropped 6 bases and J dropped 2; count of bases not matched to a gene: 5. The CDR3: CASRGGLAGGAYEQYF. CDR3 in DNA: TGTGCCAGCAGGGGCGGACTAGCGGGAGGGGCCTACGAGCAGTACTTC.

This clone came up once. The J gene is TRBJ2-1, the V gene TRBV12-3 or TRBV12-4, with TRBD2 as a possible D gene (5 bases). Trimming shortened V by 6 bases and J by 4 bases, and 10 bases separated the two germline ends. CDR3 length: 13 residues. This CDR3 is CASRATRYNEQFF. CDR3 nucleotide sequence: TGTGCCAGCAGAGCTACTAGGTACAATGAGCAGTTCTTC.

The CDR3 spells CASSKTSGPYNEQFF. The CDR3, as DNA: TGTGCCAGCAGCAAGACTAGCGGACCCTACAATGAGCAGTTCTTC. The V gene is TRBV7-3, the J gene TRBJ2-1, with 9 bases lining up with TRBD2. Trimming took 5 bases from V and 2 from J; bases not matched to a gene: 4. The CDR3 covers 15 residues. Germline-derived CDR1 and CDR2 are SGHTA and FQGTGA.

This chain links TRBV11-2 with TRBJ1-1; no firm D call. V was trimmed by 5 bases and J by 1 base, leaving 8 bases between them. CDR3 length: 13 residues. Germline values: CDR1 SGHAT, CDR2 FQNNGV. The CDR3 DNA is TGTGCCAGCAGCCCACGTTCGAACACTGAAGCTTTCTTT. Its protein product is CASSPRSNTEAFF.

The CDR3 protein is CASSHAQKGNEQFF. The CDR3 DNA sequence: TGCGCCAGCAGCCATGCACAAAAAGGCAATGAGCAGTTCTTC. This sequence joins TRBV4-3 and TRBJ2-1, with D unclear. Germline-derived CDR1 and CDR2 are LGHNA and YSLEER. There are 14 residues in the CDR3. V was shortened by 3 bases and J by 6 bases, with 12 bases between the two germline ends.

This chain uses TRBV9 with TRBJ1-5; D possibly corresponds to TRBD1 (6 bases). The CDR3 runs 13 residues. Trimming removed 3 bases from V and 14 bases from J, with 18 bases in between. Germline lookup yields CDR1 SGDLS and CDR2 YYNGEE. The CDR3 region is CASSDPPQRGKHF. The CDR3 nucleotides are TGTGCCAGCAGCGACCCCCCCCAAAGGGGGAAGCATTTT.

This chain joins TRBV3-1 (or the pseudogene TRBV3-2) and TRBJ2-7; 10 nucleotides match TRBD2. The CDR3 length is 14 residues. The J segment lost 1 base and the V segment lost 4 bases, leaving 1 base of the junction unmatched. Germline values: CDR1 LGHDT, CDR2 YNNKEL (reference sequence). The CDR3 nucleotides read TGTGCCAGCAGCCTAGCGGGAGGTTCCTACGAGCAGTACTTC. Translation: CASSLAGGSYEQYF.

The chain employs TRBV4-2 and TRBJ2-1, with a possible D match to TRBD2 (6 bases). The germline V gene encodes CDR1 LGHNA and CDR2 YNFKEQ. The CDR3 loop spans 16 amino acids. The V gene lost 1 base and the J gene lost 1 base, with 11 bases spanning the gap. CDR3 region: CASSQGHSGSYNEQFF. CDR3 nucleotide sequence: TGTGCCAGCAGCCAAGGCCATAGCGGTTCCTACAATGAGCAGTTCTTC.

V and J are TRBV7-2 and TRBJ2-1; D gene unclear. The V gene's germline CDR1 is SGHTA and CDR2 FQGNSA. This CDR3 spans 14 amino acids. Between the trimmed V and J ends, which lost 1 base and 6 bases, there was a span of 10 bases. Here the CDR3 DNA reads TGTGCCAGCAGCTTAGGTCGCCAGTCCAATGAGCAGTTCTTC. Residues: CASSLGRQSNEQFF.

This rearrangement joins TRBV2 to TRBJ2-7, with D unclear. There are 13 residues in the CDR3. The germline V and J ends were trimmed by 0 bases and 4 bases, with 7 bases remaining between them. Germline values: CDR1 SNHLY, CDR2 FYNNEI. CDR3 in DNA: TGTGCCAGCAGTGAAGCTAAGGCTTACGAGCAGTACTTC. It translates to CASSEAKAYEQYF.

The V gene is TRBV2, the J gene TRBJ1-2; no clear D gene. Germline CDR1 is SNHLY and CDR2 is FYNNEI. The CDR3 extends over 12 amino acids. V was shortened by 6 bases and J by 6 bases, with 11 bases between the two germline ends. The CDR3 spells CASRGNDDGYTF. DNA for the CDR3: TGTGCCAGCAGGGGTAACGATGATGGCTACACCTTC.

The chain employs TRBV10-3 and TRBJ1-1, with 9 bases that match TRBD1. This CDR3 is 15 amino acids long. Germline loops: CDR1 ENHRY, CDR2 SYGVKD. V dropped 4 bases and J dropped 0; count of bases not matched to a gene: 3. The CDR3 spells CAISGRQGVNTEAFF. As DNA, the CDR3 is TGTGCCATCAGTGGTAGACAGGGGGTGAACACTGAAGCTTTCTTT.

A few counts support this clone. The chain carries TRBV7-9 and TRBJ1-2; D is undetermined. The CDR3 consists of 15 residues. Germline V CDR1 and CDR2: SEHNR, FQNEAQ (reference sequence). The germline V and J ends were trimmed by 0 bases and 5 bases, with 13 bases remaining between them. CDR3 in amino acids: CASSLAGNPGYGYTF. The CDR3 DNA sequence: TGTGCCAGCAGCTTAGCCGGCAACCCTGGGTATGGCTACACCTTC.

This sequence joins TRBV19 and TRBJ2-1, with TRBD2 matching 7 bases. Germline lookup yields CDR1 LNHDA and CDR2 SQIVND (reference sequence). The CDR3 extends over 16 amino acids. With V trimmed by 5 bases and J by 6 bases, 13 bases remained unmatched. This CDR3 reads CASSASEGLTSNEQFF. CDR3 in DNA: TGTGCCAGTAGTGCATCGGAGGGACTAACCTCCAATGAGCAGTTCTTC. Full variable domain (outside the CDR3, taken from reference TRBV19 and TRBJ2-1): DGGITQSPKYLFRKEGQNVTLSCEQNLNHDAMYWYRQDPGQGLRLIYYSQIVNDFQKGDIAEGYSVSREKKESFPLTVTSAQKNPTAFYLCASSASEGLTSNEQFFGPGTRLTVL.

The J gene is TRBJ2-3, the V gene TRBV28; D assignment may be TRBD1 or TRBD2 (6 bases each). The V end was cut by 3 bases, the J end by 4 bases, with 14 bases between. The CDR3 sequence is 15 residues long. The germline V gene encodes CDR1 MDHEN and CDR2 SYDVKM. The CDR3 DNA reads TGTGCCAGCAGTTTGGGGGGCGCCCGGTCAGATACGCAGTATTTT. Translating gives CASSLGGARSDTQYF.

The chain carries TRBV18 and TRBJ1-1; D is possibly TRBD1 (6 bases). V was clipped by 10 bases and J by 0 bases, with 9 bases between them. This CDR3 is built from 12 residues. Germline V gene data show CDR1 as KGHSH and CDR2 as LQKENI. The chain's CDR3 is CATRQVNTEAFF. The DNA of the CDR3 is TGTGCCACCCGACAGGTGAACACTGAAGCTTTCTTT.

The chain has TRBV6-5 and TRBJ1-4, with D possibly being TRBD1 (5 bases). The CDR3 is 14 amino acids. V lost 6 bases to trimming and J lost 3 bases, with 11 bases between them. CDR1 and CDR2 from the germline V gene are MNHEY and SVGAGI. In nucleotides, the CDR3 is TGTGCCAGCAGGCAGGGCTGGGCTAATGAAAAACTGTTTTTT. Its protein product is CASRQGWANEKLFF.

This chain connects TRBV5-1 to TRBJ1-1; D not resolved. Germline lookup yields CDR1 SGHRS and CDR2 YFSETQ. The CDR3 consists of 14 residues. Between the trimmed V and J ends, which lost 0 bases and 5 bases, there was a span of 11 bases. The CDR3 sequence: CASSLAPEGTEAFF. The CDR3 DNA follows: TGCGCCAGCAGCTTGGCCCCGGAGGGTACTGAAGCTTTCTTT.

The chain links TRBV27 to TRBJ2-2; unclear D gene. The germline V gene has CDR1 MNHEY and CDR2 SMNVEV (reference sequence). There are 13 residues in the CDR3. The V end was cut by 5 bases, the J end by 5 bases, with 9 bases between. The CDR3 region is CASSNRATGELFF. DNA for the CDR3: TGTGCCAGCAGTAACCGCGCGACCGGGGAGCTGTTTTTT.

The chain has TRBV27 and TRBJ2-7; 9 bases align to TRBD2. Germline V CDR1 and CDR2: MNHEY, SMNVEV (reference sequence). V was clipped by 3 bases and J by 0 bases; unmatched bases: 12. The CDR3 runs to 18 residues. CDR3 bases: TGTGCCAGCAGTTTCAATAGCGATCGACTAGCGGACTCCTACGAGCAGTACTTC. Encoded protein: CASSFNSDRLADSYEQYF.

J is TRBJ2-1 and V is TRBV18; tentatively, D is TRBD1 (5 bases). Germline CDR1 is KGHSH and CDR2 is LQKENI. Trimming cost V 3 bases and J 0 bases, with 15 bases left between them. The CDR3 consists of 17 residues. The chain's CDR3 is CASSPQGLATSYNEQFF. CDR3 DNA sequence: TGTGCCAGCTCACCTCAGGGCCTTGCAACCTCCTACAATGAGCAGTTCTTC.

The V call is TRBV5-1, the J call TRBJ1-1; D call uncertain. V lost 0 bases and J 4 bases, leaving 7 bases between the germline ends. Germline CDR1 is SGHRS and CDR2 is YFSETQ. The CDR3 totals 13 residues. The CDR3 sequence: CASSLVGSTEAFF. CDR3 sequence (DNA): TGCGCCAGCAGCTTGGTGGGGAGCACTGAAGCTTTCTTT. Supplemented by reference TRBV5-1 and TRBJ1-1, the full variable domain reads KAGVTQTPRYLIKTRGQQVTLSCSPISGHRSVSWYQQTPGQGLQFLFEYFSETQRNKGNFPGRFSGRQFSNSRSEMNVSTLELGDSALYLCASSLVGSTEAFFGQGTRLTVV.

J is TRBJ2-5 and V is TRBV14; 8 bases align to TRBD2. Germline CDR1 is SGHDN and CDR2 is FVKESK. The CDR3 spans 15 residues. Trimming at V came to 1 base and at J to 2 bases, leaving 3 bases not matched to a gene. This chain's CDR3 is CASSQGTSGQETQYF. The DNA for the CDR3 is TGTGCCAGCAGCCAAGGTACTAGCGGTCAAGAGACCCAGTACTTC.